The clone carrying this T cell receptor beta chain was observed at least ten times. Its antigen is as yet unknown. The junction and the germline gene differ at one end; a read error may be behind it. Each patient was aged 18 to 65 and had newly diagnosed hyperthyroidism of under 2 months' duration. PBMCs were derived from about 10 ml fresh peripheral blood. This CDR3 contains 16 residues. Germline values: CDR1 LGHDT, CDR2 YNNKEL (reference sequence). Amplified regions were TCR beta CDR3 sequences from RNA transcripts. HTBI primers were used for first-round RT-PCR of the TCR CDR3. TCRdb re-derived calls from the multiplex PCR reads in MiXCR, one entry per CDR3 protein. The sample holds around 340,000 distinct CDR3 sequences, 15% to 20% seen once. The data were obtained in a study of T cells in Graves' hyperthyroidism and ophthalmopathy. General study findings and limits: A model of 13 V-J features distinguished ophthalmopathy from stable hyperthyroidism. Clonotypes that were expanded in thyroid above 0.001 mostly appeared in blood too.

V and J are TRBV3-1 and TRBJ2-7; 13 positions match TRBD2. Sequences were obtained from blood. The receptor's source is a woman aged 50 to 65 with Graves' hyperthyroidism. CDR3 DNA sequence: TGTACCAGCAGCCCGAGTATGAGACTAGCGGGAGGTGAGCAGTACTTC. Amino acids: CTSSPSMRLAGGEQYF.